This T cell receptor beta chain was documented in a study of blood T cells in healthy people across ages. V gave up 3 bases and J gave up 6 bases, with 14 bases separating them. The germline V gene has CDR1 SGHTA and CDR2 FQGTGA. The CDR3 consists of 14 residues. Each donor gave approximately 9.7 milliliters of peripheral blood. It was with a sample-barcoded 5' primer and a J-beta primer mix that a second PCR of roughly 7 to 12 cycles was run. TCRdb recomputed calls from the 5' RACE reads with MiXCR, one row per CDR3 protein. The sample records 800,000 or so distinct CDR3 sequences, about half being singletons.

The receptor was derived from a man older than 75 in good health. The sample taken for sequencing was blood. This chain connects TRBV7-3 to TRBJ1-1; D uncertain. The CDR3 region has the DNA TGTGCCAGCAGCTTGGACTTAGGAGATCCTGAAGCTTTCTTT. Encoded protein: CASSLDLGDPEAFF.